Below, 24 T cell receptor beta chains from the same sample are listed, as sequenced in a study of CD8+CD57+ T cells in acquired aplastic anemia. CDR3 and TCR beta VDJ profiling relied on a genomic DNA template. A single record per CDR3 protein comes from TCRdb applying MiXCR to the reads. The data hold 160,000 or so distinct CDR3 sequences, with 45% to 50% observed a single time. Whoever was chosen for sequencing had shown CD8+CD57+ cell expansion by flow cytometry. The sequenced sample consisted of sorted CD4+, CD8+, or CD8+CD57+ T cells (not recorded which) from PBMCs. The receptors derive from a human donor with aplastic anemia.

The sample holds one count of this clonotype. The chain recombines TRBV6-5 with TRBJ1-2, with D unresolved. Germline assignment: CDR1 MNHEY and CDR2 SVGAGI. The V and J ends lost 2 bases and 7 bases respectively, with 17 bases between them. This CDR3 region has 15 residues. The CDR3 region is CASSYGGTQGGGYTF. Here the CDR3 DNA reads TGTGCCAGCAGTTACGGTGGCACACAAGGTGGTGGCTACACCTTC.

This clonotype showed up just once. V and J are TRBV15 and TRBJ2-3, with 11 positions matching TRBD2. This CDR3 comprises 16 residues. Trimming removed 3 bases from V and 5 bases from J; junction bases left unmatched: 7. From germline, CDR1 is LNHNV and CDR2 YYDKDF (reference sequence). CDR3 loop: CATSSHSGGGQDTQYF. CDR3 in DNA: TGTGCCACCAGCAGCCATAGCGGGGGGGGCCAAGATACGCAGTATTTT.

The chain links TRBV9 to TRBJ2-7, with 7 bases matching TRBD1. The CDR3 has 17 amino acids. Looked up from germline, CDR1 is SGDLS and CDR2 is YYNGEE. V was clipped by 0 bases and J by 0 bases; unmatched bases: 9. The CDR3 DNA follows: TGTGCCAGCAGCGTAGGGCCAGGGGCAGGGGGCTCCTACGAGCAGTACTTC. It translates to CASSVGPGAGGSYEQYF.

V usage is TRBV2 and J usage is TRBJ1-2; 11 nucleotides match TRBD1. The CDR3 has 14 residues. V was pared by 6 bases and J by 4 bases, with 4 bases of the junction left unmatched. CDR1 is SNHLY, CDR2 FYNNEI, per germline. The CDR3 loop is CASRGQGVGYGYTF. The CDR3 DNA sequence: TGTGCCAGCAGGGGACAGGGGGTTGGCTATGGCTACACCTTC.

The chain couples TRBV30 to TRBJ2-7; 8 nucleotides match TRBD2. The CDR3 loop spans 15 amino acids. Per germline, CDR1 GTSNPN and CDR2 SVGIG (reference sequence). Losses at the gene ends were 2 bases for V and 0 bases for J; bases not matched to a gene: 6. CDR3 sequence (DNA): TGTGCCTGGAGTTCCTTAGCGGGACCCTCCTACGAGCAGTACTTC. Protein sequence: CAWSSLAGPSYEQYF.

This chain uses TRBV7-9 with TRBJ2-1, with a possible D match to TRBD1 (6 bases). Trimming left V 2 bases short and J 10 bases short, with 9 bases between. The CDR3 is 12 residues long. Germline values: CDR1 SEHNR, CDR2 FQNEAQ (reference sequence). In DNA form, the CDR3 reads TGTGCCAGCAGCTTACCCCAGGGGGAGCAGTTCTTC. Translation: CASSLPQGEQFF.

In its sample, this clonotype was seen once. V usage is TRBV19 and J usage is TRBJ1-1, with TRBD1 identical over 7 bases. Trimming took 2 bases from V and 5 from J; bases not matched to a gene: 5. Germline V lookup: CDR1 LNHDA, CDR2 SQIVND (reference sequence). The CDR3 runs 14 residues. The CDR3 DNA reads as TGTGCCAGTAGTATACAGGGGGGTCGGACTGAAGCTTTCTTT. This codes for CASSIQGGRTEAFF.

At least ten counts were recorded for this clonotype. CDR3 protein: CASSIRDFNQPQHF. CDR3 DNA: TGTGCCAGTAGTATAAGGGATTTCAATCAGCCCCAGCATTTT. The rearrangement joins TRBV19 to TRBJ1-5; the D is unclear. Germline lookup yields CDR1 LNHDA and CDR2 SQIVND (reference sequence). This CDR3 has 14 amino acids. V was trimmed by 2 bases and J by 3 bases, leaving 8 bases between them.

This clonotype was recorded only once. Sequence at one end of the junction differs from germline and may be a read error. V gene TRBV5-4 combines with J gene TRBJ1-2; 10 bases map to TRBD1. Germline V gives CDR1 SGHNT, CDR2 YYREEE (reference sequence). This CDR3 has 14 amino acids. CDR3 region: CASRNDAGTGESSF. The DNA for the CDR3 is TGTGCCAGCAGGAACGACGCCGGGACAGGGGAAAGCTCCTTC.

This clonotype appeared a few times. The rearrangement joins TRBV9 to TRBJ2-1; possibly TRBD1 for D (5 bases). The CDR3 runs 15 residues. Germline lookup yields CDR1 SGDLS and CDR2 YYNGEE. The V gene lost 3 bases and the J gene lost 0 bases, with 10 bases spanning the gap. In DNA form, the CDR3 reads TGTGCCAGCAGCGCGACAGCGAGCTCCTACAATGAGCAGTTCTTC. Translated: CASSATASSYNEQFF. Full variable domain (remainder filled in from reference TRBV9 and TRBJ2-1): DSGVTQTPKHLITATGQRVTLRCSPRSGDLSVYWYQQSLDQGLQFLIQYYNGEERAKGNILERFSAQQFPDLHSELNLSSLELGDSALYFCASSATASSYNEQFFGPGTRLTVL.

This clonotype has a count of ten or more. The rearrangement links TRBV30 to TRBJ2-7; D is undetermined. V shed 5 bases and J shed 1 base, with 6 bases lying between them. Germline CDR1 and CDR2: GTSNPN and SVGIG (reference sequence). The CDR3 contains 11 residues. CDR3 amino acids: CAWGFSYEQYF. The CDR3 bases are TGTGCCTGGGGATTTTCCTACGAGCAGTACTTC.

The chain joins TRBV15 to TRBJ2-5; 9 bases line up with TRBD2. Unmatched junction bases numbered 8, after V lost 2 bases and J lost 4 bases. The CDR3 extends over 16 amino acids. Germline values: CDR1 LNHNV, CDR2 YYDKDF (reference sequence). The CDR3 spells CATSRSSGKGRETQYF. Written as DNA, the CDR3 is TGTGCCACCAGCAGATCTAGCGGGAAGGGTCGAGAGACCCAGTACTTC.

This clonotype came up a few times. The chain recombines TRBV29-1 with TRBJ2-1; tentatively, D is TRBD2 (6 bases). Trimming pared 6 bases from V and 9 bases from J, leaving 18 bases between. The germline CDR1 and CDR2 sequences are SQVTM and ANQGSEA. This CDR3 region has 13 residues. This CDR3 reads CSVERLDFFEQFF. The CDR3 coding sequence is TGCAGCGTCGAGAGACTAGATTTCTTTGAGCAGTTCTTC.

This clonotype has a count of ten or more. V is TRBV12-3 or TRBV12-4 and J is TRBJ2-7; D possibly corresponds to TRBD2 (5 bases). Trimming left V 6 bases short and J 1 base short, with 13 bases between. The CDR3 sequence is 14 residues long. CDR3 nucleotides: TGTGCCAGCAGCGGACTGGGCTCTTCCTACGAGCAGTACTTC. Protein: CASSGLGSSYEQYF.

This clonotype was detected ten times or more. The genes are TRBV29-1 and TRBJ2-4; 9 positions agree with TRBD1. This CDR3 spans 16 amino acids. Trimming at V came to 3 bases and at J to 8 bases, leaving 14 bases not matched to a gene. The germline V gene has CDR1 SQVTM and CDR2 ANQGSEA. The CDR3 DNA sequence: TGCAGCGTTGAGGGGGCACAGGGGGCCCCGCAGGACATTCAGTACTTC. It translates to CSVEGAQGAPQDIQYF.

This clonotype was seen many times. The chain links TRBV19 to TRBJ1-6; unclear D gene. The CDR3 covers 19 residues. Trimming removed 3 bases at V and 9 bases at J, with 27 bases between. Germline V gene sequence: CDR1 LNHDA, CDR2 SQIVND (reference sequence). CDR3 loop: CASSMSSSATKYQSSPLHF. CDR3 in DNA: TGTGCCAGTAGTATGTCCTCTTCAGCCACCAAATACCAAAGTTCACCCCTCCACTTT.

This clonotype was picked up many times. This sequence joins TRBV7-6 and TRBJ2-1; the D gene is possibly TRBD2 (5 bases). Germline CDR1 SGHVS, CDR2 FNYEAQ. This CDR3 comprises 15 residues. V lost 3 bases, J lost 7 bases, and 16 bases lay in between. The CDR3 is CASSFGPRGWNEQFF. The CDR3, as DNA: TGTGCCAGCAGCTTCGGGCCTCGCGGGTGGAATGAGCAGTTCTTC.

The V call is TRBV20-1, the J call TRBJ2-7; D gene ambiguous. V was trimmed by 1 base and J by 2 bases, leaving 15 bases between them. The CDR3 runs 15 residues. Germline V gives CDR1 DFQATT, CDR2 SNEGSKA (reference sequence). The CDR3: CSARGPGTLTYEQYF. The DNA for the CDR3 is TGCAGTGCTAGAGGGCCAGGAACCCTTACCTACGAGCAGTACTTC.

This clonotype showed up just a few times. The J gene is TRBJ2-7, the V gene TRBV10-1; D perhaps matches TRBD1 (5 bases). Germline CDR1 and CDR2: WNHNN and SYGVQD (reference sequence). Trimming shortened V by 5 bases and J by 7 bases, and 12 bases separated the two germline ends. The CDR3 extends over 12 amino acids. The CDR3, as DNA: TGCGCCAGCAGTAGGGGATCGTCTGAGCAGTACTTC. This sequence encodes CASSRGSSEQYF.

This clonotype has a count of ten or more. This chain joins TRBV7-2 and TRBJ1-4; 7 bases agree with TRBD1. The CDR3 runs to 13 residues. The J segment lost 6 bases and the V segment lost 5 bases, leaving 3 bases of the junction unmatched. Germline loops: CDR1 SGHTA, CDR2 FQGNSA. CDR3: CASSVTGDEKLFF. The CDR3 DNA sequence: TGTGCCAGCAGCGTAACAGGGGATGAAAAACTGTTTTTT.

V is TRBV20-1 and J is TRBJ2-2; D gene uncertain. Germline V gene data show CDR1 as DFQATT and CDR2 as SNEGSKA (reference sequence). This CDR3 is 11 amino acids long. Trimming cost V 3 bases and J 11 bases, with 10 bases left between them. The DNA of the CDR3 is TGCAGTGCTAGCGACACCTTCGAGCTGTTTTTT. This codes for CSASDTFELFF.

This clonotype was seen a few times. This sequence joins TRBV7-2 and TRBJ2-7, with 8 positions matching TRBD2. The ends lost 6 bases at V and 0 bases at J; junction bases unmatched: 7. The CDR3 is made up of 15 amino acids. CDR1 and CDR2 (germline): SGHTA, FQGNSA. The DNA for the CDR3 is TGTGCCAGCAGTGTAGCGGGGACGACCTCCTACGAGCAGTACTTC. It is translated as CASSVAGTTSYEQYF.

This clonotype occurred a few times. This chain joins TRBV7-9 and TRBJ2-7; D call uncertain. CDR3 length: 13 amino acids. Germline V gene sequence: CDR1 SEHNR, CDR2 FQNEAQ (reference sequence). V was cut by 0 bases and J by 8 bases, with 11 bases left in between. The CDR3 here is CASSLAAAEKQYF. The DNA for the CDR3 is TGTGCCAGCAGCTTAGCGGCAGCTGAGAAGCAGTACTTC.

Many counts were recorded for this clonotype. The chain joins TRBV24-1 to TRBJ2-1, with a possible D match to TRBD1 (5 bases). Looked up from germline, CDR1 is KGHDR and CDR2 is SFDVKD. V was trimmed by 4 bases and J by 4 bases, leaving 13 bases between them. The CDR3 loop spans 15 amino acids. CDR3 bases: TGTGCCACCAGTGAACCAGGGCCTTATTACAATGAGCAGTTCTTC. It translates to CATSEPGPYYNEQFF.